This T cell receptor (beta chain) was profiled in a study of T cell responses to AZD1222 COVID-19 vaccine. General study findings and limits: Seropositive at baseline were only a handful of AZD1222 recipients. Spike-specific TCR breadth and depth grew following two AZD1222 doses. Close to half of all spike-specific TCRs reportedly target regions of the variants that are unmutated.

On this clone itself: As yet, its antigen is unknown.

The CDR3 is made up of 15 amino acids. The V gene's germline CDR1 is SGHVS and CDR2 FNYEAQ. V lost 5 bases, J lost 0 bases, and 11 bases lay in between. Produced via immunoSEQ multiplex PCR; TCRdb's table is partial and in-frame only. The sample records around 200,000 clones, 85% to 95% being singletons. The V call is TRBV7-6, the J call TRBJ1-3; D call uncertain. This TCR came from an adult who received the AZD1222 COVID-19 vaccine. The sample here was peripheral blood, taken 28 days after the second AZD1222 dose. CDR3 sequence (DNA): TGTGCCAGCAGCCCCCGGCCTACCTCTGGAAACACCATATATTTT. This translates into CASSPRPTSGNTIYF.